This T cell receptor (beta chain) emerged from a study of cytomegalovirus exposure and HLA in healthy donors. This CDR3 has 14 residues. CDR1 GTSNPN and CDR2 SVGIG come from the germline V gene (reference sequence). The trim removed 7 bases at V and 6 bases at J, leaving 15 bases unmatched. Primers for the PCR totalled 60 Vbeta and 13 Jbeta. The method was immunoSEQ multiplex PCR; TCRdb's version includes in-frame clones alone and lacks a portion of them. This table lists 29,000 or so clones. Healthy donors of bone marrow made up the group. V is TRBV30 and J is TRBJ2-7; 7 nucleotides align to TRBD1. The source material was PBMCs. The clonotype originates from a man aged 25-40 years in good health and CMV-seronegative. CDR3 nucleotide sequence: TGTGCCTCAAAATCACAGGGGATGGACTTCGAGCAGTACTTC. This codes for CASKSQGMDFEQYF.